The TCR beta chain under discussion was sequenced for a study of cytomegalovirus exposure and HLA in healthy donors. CDR3 length: 18 amino acids. Trimming cost V 2 bases and J 7 bases, with 25 bases left between them. Per the germline V gene, CDR1 is MNHEY and CDR2 is SMNVEV (reference sequence). The study ran its PCR with 60 Vbeta and 13 Jbeta primers. TCRdb's copy holds only in-frame clones and misses some; the assay was immunoSEQ multiplex PCR. The sample contains some 120,000 clones, more than 80% of which appear only once. V usage is TRBV27 and J usage is TRBJ2-3; the D gene is possibly TRBD2 (6 bases). The TCR comes from a male donor in good health and CMV-seronegative. Specimen: PBMCs. The CDR3 region is CASSLRFRRERASNTQYF. The CDR3 bases are TGTGCCAGCAGTTTACGTTTTCGGCGGGAACGAGCGAGCAATACGCAGTATTTT.